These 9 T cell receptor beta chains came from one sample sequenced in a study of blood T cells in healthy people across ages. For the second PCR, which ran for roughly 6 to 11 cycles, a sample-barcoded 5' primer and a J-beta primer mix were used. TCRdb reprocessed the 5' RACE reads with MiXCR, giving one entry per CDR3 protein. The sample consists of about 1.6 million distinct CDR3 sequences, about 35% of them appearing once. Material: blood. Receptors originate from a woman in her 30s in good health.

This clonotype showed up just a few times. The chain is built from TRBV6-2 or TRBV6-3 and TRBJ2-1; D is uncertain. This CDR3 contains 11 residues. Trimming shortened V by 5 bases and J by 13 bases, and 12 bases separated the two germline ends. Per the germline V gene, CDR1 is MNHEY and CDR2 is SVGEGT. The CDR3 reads CASSTRETQFF. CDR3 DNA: TGTGCCAGCAGTACGCGAGAGACCCAGTTCTTC.

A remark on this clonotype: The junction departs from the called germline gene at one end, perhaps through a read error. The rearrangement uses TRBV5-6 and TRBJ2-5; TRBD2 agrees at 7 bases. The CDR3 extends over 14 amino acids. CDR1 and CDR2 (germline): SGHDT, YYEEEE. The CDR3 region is CAGSWEGRGETQYF. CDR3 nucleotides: TGTGCCGGCAGCTGGGAGGGCCGGGGAGAGACCCAGTACTTC.

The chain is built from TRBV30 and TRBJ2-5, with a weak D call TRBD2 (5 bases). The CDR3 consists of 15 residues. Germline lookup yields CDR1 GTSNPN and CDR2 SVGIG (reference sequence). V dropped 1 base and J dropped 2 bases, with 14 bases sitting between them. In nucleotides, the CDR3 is TGTGCCTGGAGTGACGCTAGCAGCTTACAAGAGACCCAGTACTTC. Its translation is CAWSDASSLQETQYF.

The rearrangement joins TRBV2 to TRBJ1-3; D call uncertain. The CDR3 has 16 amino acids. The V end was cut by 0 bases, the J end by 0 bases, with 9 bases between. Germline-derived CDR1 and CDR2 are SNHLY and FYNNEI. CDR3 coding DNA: TGTGCCAGCAGTGAAGCGTACCCCGGCTCTGGAAACACCATATATTTT. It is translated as CASSEAYPGSGNTIYF.

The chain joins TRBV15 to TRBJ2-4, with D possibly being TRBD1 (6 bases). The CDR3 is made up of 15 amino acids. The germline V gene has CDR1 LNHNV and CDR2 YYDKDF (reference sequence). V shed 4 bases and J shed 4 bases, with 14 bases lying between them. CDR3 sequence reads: CATSIDGTLKNIQYF. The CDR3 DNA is TGTGCCACCAGCATCGACGGGACACTTAAAAACATTCAGTACTTC.

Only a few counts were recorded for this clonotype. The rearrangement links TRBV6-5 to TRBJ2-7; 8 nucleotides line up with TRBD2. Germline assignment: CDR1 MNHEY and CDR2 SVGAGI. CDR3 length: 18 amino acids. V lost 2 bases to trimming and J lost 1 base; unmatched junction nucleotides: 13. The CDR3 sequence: CASSYRGGISVKSYEQYF. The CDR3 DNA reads TGTGCCAGCAGTTACCGGGGGGGCATTAGCGTCAAGTCCTACGAGCAGTACTTC.

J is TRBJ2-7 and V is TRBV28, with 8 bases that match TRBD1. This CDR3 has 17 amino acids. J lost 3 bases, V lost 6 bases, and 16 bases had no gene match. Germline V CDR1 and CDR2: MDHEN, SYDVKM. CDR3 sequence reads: CASSLPGTGTGFYEQYF. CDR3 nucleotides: TGTGCCAGCAGCTTACCCGGGACCGGGACAGGCTTCTACGAGCAGTACTTC.

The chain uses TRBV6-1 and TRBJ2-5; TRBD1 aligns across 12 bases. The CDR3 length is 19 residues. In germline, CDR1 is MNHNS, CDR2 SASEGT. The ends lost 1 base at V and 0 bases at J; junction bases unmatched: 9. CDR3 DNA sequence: TGTGCCAGCAGTGAAGGGTGGGGACAGGGGGCCCTGTACCAAGAGACCCAGTACTTC. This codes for CASSEGWGQGALYQETQYF.

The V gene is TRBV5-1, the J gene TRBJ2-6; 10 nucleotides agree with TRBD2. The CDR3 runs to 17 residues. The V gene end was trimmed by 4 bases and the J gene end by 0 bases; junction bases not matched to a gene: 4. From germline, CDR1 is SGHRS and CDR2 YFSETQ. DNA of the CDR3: TGCGCCAGCAGCCATAGACTAGCGGGCTCTGGGGCCAACGTCCTGACTTTC. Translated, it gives CASSHRLAGSGANVLTF.